Reported below is one T cell receptor beta chain. Its antigen is currently unknown. The germline V gene has CDR1 SEHNR and CDR2 FQNEAQ (reference sequence). The V gene end was trimmed by 5 bases and the J gene end by 7 bases; junction bases not matched to a gene: 11. The CDR3 consists of 16 residues. This specimen comes from a study of OX40 agonist ivuxolimab in advanced cancers. Study-level information: Participants averaged around 60 years of age (range roughly 23 to 85) and were roughly 83% male. Study findings and constraints: CD4+ and CD8+ blood T cells expanded clonally by week 6 at 0.1 to 3.0 mg/kg. Mean expanded clone counts were higher in CD8+ than CD4+ T cells.

TCRdb's table, derived via immunoSEQ multiplex PCR, lists solely in-frame clones and lacks some. The sample shows tens of thousands of clones, around 90% of them seen only once. This specimen was CD4+ or CD8+ T cells sorted from blood, taken in a trial of the OX40 agonist ivuxolimab. The V gene is TRBV7-9, the J gene TRBJ2-2; 9 bases match TRBD2. The source of this sequence is an adult with an advanced solid tumor such as melanoma, head and neck, liver or kidney cancer. The CDR3 bases are TGTGCCAGCAGCCCAATCGGGACTAGCTTTGTCGGGGAGCTGTTTTTT. This translates into CASSPIGTSFVGELFF.